The clone carrying this TCR beta chain was detected only a few times. What it binds is unknown. The sample belongs to a study of T-cell memory formation after mild COVID-19. The overall study: The two donors had largely donor-specific TCR clusters.

TCRdb itself ran the 5' RACE reads through MiXCR, one entry per CDR3 protein. The sample contains roughly 400,000 distinct CDR3 sequences, 24% of which appear only once. Study findings and constraints: Some responding clones appeared in pre-infection memory, suggesting cross-reactive memory joined. Among clones contracting day 15 to 85, CD4/CD8 was balanced, whereas later expanders leaned CD4+. Shrinking CD4+ clones were chiefly CM and EM; CD8+ ones were chiefly EMRA.

V dropped 3 bases and J dropped 6 bases, with 16 bases sitting between them. Per germline, CDR1 SGHTA and CDR2 FQGNSA. The CDR3 runs 15 residues. What was sequenced was PBMCs or a T cell subset sorted from them (not recorded which). The TCR comes from an adult woman who had mild COVID-19 (a few samples of this study predate the infection). Cell type and time point are not known. The chain joins TRBV7-2 to TRBJ2-3, with a weak D call TRBD2 (6 bases). CDR3 in DNA: TGTGCCAGCAGCTTTAAGGCGGGACCGTCGGATACGCAGTATTTT. Translated, it gives CASSFKAGPSDTQYF.